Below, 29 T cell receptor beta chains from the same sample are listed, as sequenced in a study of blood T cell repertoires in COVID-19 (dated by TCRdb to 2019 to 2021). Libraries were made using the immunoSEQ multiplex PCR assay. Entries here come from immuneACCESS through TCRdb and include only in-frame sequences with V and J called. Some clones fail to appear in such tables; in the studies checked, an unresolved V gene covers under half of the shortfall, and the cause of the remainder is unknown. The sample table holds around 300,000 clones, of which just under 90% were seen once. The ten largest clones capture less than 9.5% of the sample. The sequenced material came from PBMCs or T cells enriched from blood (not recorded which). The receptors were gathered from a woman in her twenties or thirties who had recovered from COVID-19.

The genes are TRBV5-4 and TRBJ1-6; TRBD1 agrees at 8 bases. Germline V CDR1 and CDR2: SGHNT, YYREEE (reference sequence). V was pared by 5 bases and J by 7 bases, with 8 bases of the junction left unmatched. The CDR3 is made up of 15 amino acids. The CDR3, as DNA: TGTGCCAGCAGTTCTGACAGGGGTGTCAATTCACCCCTCCACTTT. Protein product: CASSSDRGVNSPLHF. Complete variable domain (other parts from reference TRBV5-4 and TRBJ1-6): ETGVTQSPTHLIKTRGQQVTLRCSSQSGHNTVSWYQQALGQGPQFIFQYYREEENGRGNFPPRFSGLQFPNYSSELNVNALELDDSALYLCASSSDRGVNSPLHFGNGTRLTVT.

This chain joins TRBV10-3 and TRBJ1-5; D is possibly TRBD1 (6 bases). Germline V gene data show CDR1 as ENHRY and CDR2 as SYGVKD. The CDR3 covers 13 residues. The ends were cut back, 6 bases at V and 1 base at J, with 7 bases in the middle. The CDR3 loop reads CAIRGQSNQPQHF. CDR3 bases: TGTGCCATCAGAGGACAGAGCAATCAGCCCCAGCATTTT.

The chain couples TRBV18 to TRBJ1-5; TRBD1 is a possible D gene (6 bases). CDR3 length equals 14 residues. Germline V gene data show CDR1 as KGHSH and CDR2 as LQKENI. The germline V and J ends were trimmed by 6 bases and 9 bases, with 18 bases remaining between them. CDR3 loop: CASSPGDIGRPQHF. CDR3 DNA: TGTGCCAGCTCCCCAGGGGACATCGGACGGCCCCAGCATTTT.

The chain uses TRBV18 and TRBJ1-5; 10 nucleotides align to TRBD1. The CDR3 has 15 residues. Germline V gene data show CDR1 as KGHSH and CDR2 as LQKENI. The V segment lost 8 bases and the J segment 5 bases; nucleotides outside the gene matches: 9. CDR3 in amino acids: CASASGTGEYQPQHF. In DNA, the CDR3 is TGTGCCAGCGCATCCGGGACAGGGGAATATCAGCCCCAGCATTTT.

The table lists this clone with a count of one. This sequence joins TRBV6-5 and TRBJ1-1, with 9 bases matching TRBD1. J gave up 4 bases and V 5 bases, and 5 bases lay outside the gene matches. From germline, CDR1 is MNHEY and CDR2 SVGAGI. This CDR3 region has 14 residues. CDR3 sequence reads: CASSLQGAGTEAFF. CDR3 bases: TGTGCCAGCAGTCTACAGGGGGCCGGCACTGAAGCTTTCTTT.

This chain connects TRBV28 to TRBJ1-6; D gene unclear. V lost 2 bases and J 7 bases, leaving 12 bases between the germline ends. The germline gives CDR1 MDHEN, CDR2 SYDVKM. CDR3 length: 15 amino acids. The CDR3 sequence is CASSLSTLQNSPLHF. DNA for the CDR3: TGTGCCAGCAGTTTAAGTACGCTGCAGAATTCACCCCTCCACTTT.

Here the CDR3 reads CASSMPPFDRGGSNQPQHF. In DNA form, the CDR3 reads TGTGCCAGCAGCATGCCTCCTTTTGACAGGGGGGGAAGCAATCAGCCCCAGCATTTT. This chain joins TRBV28 and TRBJ1-5; 9 bases map to TRBD1. Trimming at V came to 6 bases and at J to 1 base, leaving 16 bases not matched to a gene. Germline assignment: CDR1 MDHEN and CDR2 SYDVKM. The CDR3 is 19 amino acids.

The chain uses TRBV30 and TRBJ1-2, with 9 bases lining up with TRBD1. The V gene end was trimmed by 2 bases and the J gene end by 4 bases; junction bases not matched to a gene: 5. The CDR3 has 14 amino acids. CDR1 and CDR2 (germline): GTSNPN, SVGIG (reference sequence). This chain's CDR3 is CAWSTGGAGYGYTF. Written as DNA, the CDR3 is TGTGCCTGGAGTACAGGGGGCGCGGGCTATGGCTACACCTTC. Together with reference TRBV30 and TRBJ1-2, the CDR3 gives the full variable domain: SQTIHQWPATLVQPVGSPLSLECTVEGTSNPNLYWYRQAAGRGLQLLFYSVGIGQISSEVPQNLSASRPQDRQFILSSKKLLLSDSGFYLCAWSTGGAGYGYTFGSGTRLTVV.

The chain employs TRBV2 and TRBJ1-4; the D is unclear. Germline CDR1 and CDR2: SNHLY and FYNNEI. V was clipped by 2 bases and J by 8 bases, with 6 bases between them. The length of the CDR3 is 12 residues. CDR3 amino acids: CASSEYIEKLFF. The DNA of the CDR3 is TGTGCCAGCAGTGAATACATAGAAAAACTGTTTTTT.

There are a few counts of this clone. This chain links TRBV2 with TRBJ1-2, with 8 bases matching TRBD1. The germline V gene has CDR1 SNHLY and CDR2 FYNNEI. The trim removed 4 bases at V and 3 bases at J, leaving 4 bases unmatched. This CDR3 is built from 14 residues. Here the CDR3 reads CASSADRDDYGYTF. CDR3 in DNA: TGTGCCAGCAGTGCGGACAGGGATGACTATGGCTACACCTTC.

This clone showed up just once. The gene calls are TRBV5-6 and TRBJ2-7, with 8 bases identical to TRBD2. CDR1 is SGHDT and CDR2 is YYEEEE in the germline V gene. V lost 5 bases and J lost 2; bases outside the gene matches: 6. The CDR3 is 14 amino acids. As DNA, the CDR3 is TGTGCCAGCAGAGATAGCGGGACCCCCTACGAGCAGTACTTC. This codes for CASRDSGTPYEQYF.

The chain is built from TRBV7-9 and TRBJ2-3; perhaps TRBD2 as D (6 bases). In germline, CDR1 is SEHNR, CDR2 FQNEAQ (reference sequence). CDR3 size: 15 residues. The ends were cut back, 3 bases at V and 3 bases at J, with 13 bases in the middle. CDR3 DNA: TGTGCCAGCAGCTTCGTTGGGGGAGGAACAGATACGCAGTATTTT. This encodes CASSFVGGGTDTQYF.

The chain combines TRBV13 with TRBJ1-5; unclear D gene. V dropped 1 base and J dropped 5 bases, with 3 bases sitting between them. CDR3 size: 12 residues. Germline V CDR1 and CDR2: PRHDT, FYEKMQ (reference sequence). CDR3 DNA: TGTGCCAGCAGCTTAGCAGATCAGCCCCAGCATTTT. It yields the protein CASSLADQPQHF.

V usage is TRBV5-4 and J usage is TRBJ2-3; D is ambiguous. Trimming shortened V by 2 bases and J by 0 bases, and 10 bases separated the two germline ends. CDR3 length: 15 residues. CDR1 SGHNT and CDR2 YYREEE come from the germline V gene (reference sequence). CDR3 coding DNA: TGTGCCAGCAGCTTCTCCTCCAGGAGCACAGATACGCAGTATTTT. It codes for CASSFSSRSTDTQYF.

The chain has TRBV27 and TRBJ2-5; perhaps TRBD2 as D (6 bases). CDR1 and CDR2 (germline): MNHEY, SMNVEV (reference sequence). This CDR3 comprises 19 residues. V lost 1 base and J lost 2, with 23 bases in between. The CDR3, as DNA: TGTGCCAGCAGTTTATTCCCCCTCGGGACTGGTAAAACACAAGAGACCCAGTACTTC. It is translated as CASSLFPLGTGKTQETQYF.

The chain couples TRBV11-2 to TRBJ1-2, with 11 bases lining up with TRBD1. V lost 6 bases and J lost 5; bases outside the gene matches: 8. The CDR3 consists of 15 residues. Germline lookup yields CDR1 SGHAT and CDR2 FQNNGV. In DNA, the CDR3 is TGTGCCAGCAGAAAACCGGGACAGGGGGTGTATGGCTACACCTTC. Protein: CASRKPGQGVYGYTF.

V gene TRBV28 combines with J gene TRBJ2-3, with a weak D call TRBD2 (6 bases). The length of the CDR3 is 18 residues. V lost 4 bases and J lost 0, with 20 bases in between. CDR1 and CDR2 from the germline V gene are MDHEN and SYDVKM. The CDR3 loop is CASSSGLSRPTSTDTQYF. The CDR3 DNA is TGTGCCAGCAGTTCGGGACTGAGCCGCCCTACTAGCACAGATACGCAGTATTTT.

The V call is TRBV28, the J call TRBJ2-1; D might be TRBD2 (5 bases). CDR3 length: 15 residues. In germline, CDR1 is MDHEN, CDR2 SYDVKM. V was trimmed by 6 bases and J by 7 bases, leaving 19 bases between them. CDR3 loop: CASSERAIILNEQFF. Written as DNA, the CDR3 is TGTGCCAGCAGCGAGAGGGCTATAATCCTGAATGAGCAGTTCTTC.

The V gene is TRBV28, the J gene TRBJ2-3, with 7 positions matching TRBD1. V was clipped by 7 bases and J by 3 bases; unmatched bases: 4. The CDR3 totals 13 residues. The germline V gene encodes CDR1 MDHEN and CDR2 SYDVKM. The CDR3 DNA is TGTGCCAGCATAAACAGGGGTACAGATACGCAGTATTTT. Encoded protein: CASINRGTDTQYF.

The CDR3 sequence is CASDMTLAGETQYF. In DNA, the CDR3 is TGTGCCAGCGATATGACACTAGCGGGAGAGACCCAGTACTTC. The J gene is TRBJ2-5, the V gene TRBV7-9; TRBD2 matches at 9 bases. Germline V gene sequence: CDR1 SEHNR, CDR2 FQNEAQ (reference sequence). J gave up 4 bases and V 8 bases, and 8 bases lay outside the gene matches. This CDR3 spans 14 amino acids.

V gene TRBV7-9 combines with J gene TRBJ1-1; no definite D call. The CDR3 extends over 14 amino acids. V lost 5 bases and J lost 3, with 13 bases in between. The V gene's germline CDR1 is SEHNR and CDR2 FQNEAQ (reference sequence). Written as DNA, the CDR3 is TGTGCCAGCAGCCCAGTGAGGGAGTACACTGAAGCTTTCTTT. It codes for CASSPVREYTEAFF. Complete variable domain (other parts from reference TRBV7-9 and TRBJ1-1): DTGVSQNPRHKITKRGQNVTFRCDPISEHNRLYWYRQTLGQGPEFLTYFQNEAQLEKSRLLSDRFSAERPKGSFSTLEIQRTEQGDSAMYLCASSPVREYTEAFFGQGTRLTVV.

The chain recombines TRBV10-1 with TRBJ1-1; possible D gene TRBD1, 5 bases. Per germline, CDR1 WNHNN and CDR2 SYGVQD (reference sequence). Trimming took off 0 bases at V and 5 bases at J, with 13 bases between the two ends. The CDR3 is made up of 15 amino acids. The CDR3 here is CASSESFQGRTEAFF. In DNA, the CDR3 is TGCGCCAGCAGTGAGTCCTTTCAGGGTAGGACTGAAGCTTTCTTT.

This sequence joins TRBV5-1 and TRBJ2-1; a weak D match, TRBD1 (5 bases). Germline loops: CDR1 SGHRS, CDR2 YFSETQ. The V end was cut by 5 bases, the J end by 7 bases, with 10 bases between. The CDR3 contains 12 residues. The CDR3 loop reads CASRLQENEQFF. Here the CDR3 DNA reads TGCGCCAGCAGGTTACAGGAAAATGAGCAGTTCTTC.

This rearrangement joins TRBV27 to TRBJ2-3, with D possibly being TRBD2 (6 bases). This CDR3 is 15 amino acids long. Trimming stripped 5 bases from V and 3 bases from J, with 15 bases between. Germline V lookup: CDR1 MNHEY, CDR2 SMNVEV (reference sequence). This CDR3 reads CASSPMAGRTDTQYF. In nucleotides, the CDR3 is TGTGCCAGCAGTCCGATGGCGGGGAGGACAGATACGCAGTATTTT.

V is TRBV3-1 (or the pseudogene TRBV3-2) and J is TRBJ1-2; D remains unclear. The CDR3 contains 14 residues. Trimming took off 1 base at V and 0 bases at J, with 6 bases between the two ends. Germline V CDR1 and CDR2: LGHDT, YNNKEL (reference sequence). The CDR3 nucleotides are TGTGCCAGCAGCCAAGCGGCGGCTAACTATGGCTACACCTTC. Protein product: CASSQAAANYGYTF.

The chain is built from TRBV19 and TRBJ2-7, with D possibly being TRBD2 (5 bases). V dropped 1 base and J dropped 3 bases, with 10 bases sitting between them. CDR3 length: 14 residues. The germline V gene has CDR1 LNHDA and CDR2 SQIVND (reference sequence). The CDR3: CASSIAGRGYEQYF. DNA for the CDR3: TGTGCCAGTAGTATAGCGGGAAGAGGCTACGAGCAGTACTTC.

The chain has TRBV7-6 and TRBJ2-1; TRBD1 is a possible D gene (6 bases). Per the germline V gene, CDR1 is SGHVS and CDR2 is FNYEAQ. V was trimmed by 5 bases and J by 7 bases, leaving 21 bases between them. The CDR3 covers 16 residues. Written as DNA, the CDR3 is TGTGCCAGCAGCCCCCGTAAGGGGGAGATAGGAAATGAGCAGTTCTTC. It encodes CASSPRKGEIGNEQFF.

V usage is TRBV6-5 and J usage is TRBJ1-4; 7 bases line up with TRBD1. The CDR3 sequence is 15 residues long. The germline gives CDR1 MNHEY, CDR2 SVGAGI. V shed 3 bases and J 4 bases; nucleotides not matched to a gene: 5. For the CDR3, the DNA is TGTGCCAGCAGTTATTCCTCAGGGGGTAATGAAAAACTGTTTTTT. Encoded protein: CASSYSSGGNEKLFF.

CDR3 nucleotides: TGTGCCAGCAGTGTCCCGGGACAGGGCGCGAGGGATACGCAGTATTTT. Translating it yields CASSVPGQGARDTQYF. The chain recombines TRBV27 with TRBJ2-3; 9 nucleotides line up with TRBD1. V shed 5 bases, J shed 6 bases, and the junction held 12 bases outside the gene matches. Germline-derived CDR1 and CDR2 are MNHEY and SMNVEV (reference sequence). This CDR3 comprises 16 residues.